This TCR beta chain was profiled in a study of blood T cell repertoires in COVID-19. On the study more broadly: The analysed material was cDNA or gDNA that came from T cells, B-cell-depleted T cells, or PBMCs.

The table came from immunoSEQ multiplex PCR; TCRdb's copy has only in-frame clones and leaves some out. The data contain approximately 210,000 clones, roughly 90% of them singletons. Trimming stripped 0 bases from V and 4 bases from J, with 17 bases between. This CDR3 is built from 16 residues. Germline assignment: CDR1 SQVTM and CDR2 ANQGSEA. J is TRBJ2-3 and V is TRBV29-1; maybe TRBD1 (6 bases). Sequenced input: peripheral blood. The sequence derives from a man younger than 40 who had recovered from COVID-19. The DNA for the CDR3 is TGCAGCGTTGAAGATAGTGGGGGCCCTGCCCCAGATACGCAGTATTTT. Translation: CSVEDSGGPAPDTQYF.